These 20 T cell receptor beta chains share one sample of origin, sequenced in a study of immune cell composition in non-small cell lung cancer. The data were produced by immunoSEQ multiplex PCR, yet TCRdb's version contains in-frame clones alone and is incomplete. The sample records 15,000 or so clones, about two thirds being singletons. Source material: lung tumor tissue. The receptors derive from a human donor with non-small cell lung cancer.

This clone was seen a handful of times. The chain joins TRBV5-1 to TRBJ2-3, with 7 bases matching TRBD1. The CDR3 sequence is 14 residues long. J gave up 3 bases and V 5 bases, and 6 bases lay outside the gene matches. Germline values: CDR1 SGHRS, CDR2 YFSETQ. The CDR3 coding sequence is TGCGCCAGCAGTTCCGGGACAGCGACAGATACGCAGTATTTT. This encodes CASSSGTATDTQYF.

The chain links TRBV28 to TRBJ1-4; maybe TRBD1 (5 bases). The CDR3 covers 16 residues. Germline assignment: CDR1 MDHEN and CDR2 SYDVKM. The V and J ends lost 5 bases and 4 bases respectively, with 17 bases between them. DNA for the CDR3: TGTGCCAGCAGTAGTGGGCCAGGGCTCGGTAATGAAAAACTGTTTTTT. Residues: CASSSGPGLGNEKLFF. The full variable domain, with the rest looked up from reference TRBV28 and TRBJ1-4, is DVKVTQSSRYLVKRTGEKVFLECVQDMDHENMFWYRQDPGLGLRLIYFSYDVKMKEKGDIPEGYSVSREKKERFSLILESASTNQTSMYLCASSSGPGLGNEKLFFGSGTQLSVL.

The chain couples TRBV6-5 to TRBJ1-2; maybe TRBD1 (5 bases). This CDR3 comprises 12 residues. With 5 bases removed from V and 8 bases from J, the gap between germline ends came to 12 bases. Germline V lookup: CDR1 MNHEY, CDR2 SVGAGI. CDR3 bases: TGTGCCAGCAGTCCCAGGGTGGACGGCTACACCTTC. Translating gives CASSPRVDGYTF.

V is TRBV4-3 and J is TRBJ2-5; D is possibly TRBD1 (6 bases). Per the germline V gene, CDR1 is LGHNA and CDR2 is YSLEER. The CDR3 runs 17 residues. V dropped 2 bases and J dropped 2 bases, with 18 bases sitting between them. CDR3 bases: TGCGCCAGCAGCCAAAATACCCACAGGGCTACTCAAGAGACCCAGTACTTC. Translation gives CASSQNTHRATQETQYF.

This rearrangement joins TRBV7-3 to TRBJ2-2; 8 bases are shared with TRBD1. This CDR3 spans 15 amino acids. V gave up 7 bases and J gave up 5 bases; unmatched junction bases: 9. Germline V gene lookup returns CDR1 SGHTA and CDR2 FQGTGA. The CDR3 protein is CASTPTRGHTGELFF. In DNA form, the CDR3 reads TGTGCCAGCACCCCGACCAGGGGGCATACCGGGGAGCTGTTTTTT.

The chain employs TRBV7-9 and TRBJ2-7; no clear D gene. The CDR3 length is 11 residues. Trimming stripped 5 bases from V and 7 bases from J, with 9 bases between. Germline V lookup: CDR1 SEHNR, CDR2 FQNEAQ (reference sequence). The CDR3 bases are TGTGCCAGCAGCGACCACGGGGAGCAGTACTTC. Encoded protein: CASSDHGEQYF.

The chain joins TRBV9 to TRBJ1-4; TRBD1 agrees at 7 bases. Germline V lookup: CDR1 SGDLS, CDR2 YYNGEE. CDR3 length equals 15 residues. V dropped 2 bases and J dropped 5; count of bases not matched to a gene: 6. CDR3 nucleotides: TGTGCCAGCAGCGTTATGGACAGGTGGAATGAAAAACTGTTTTTT. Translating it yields CASSVMDRWNEKLFF.

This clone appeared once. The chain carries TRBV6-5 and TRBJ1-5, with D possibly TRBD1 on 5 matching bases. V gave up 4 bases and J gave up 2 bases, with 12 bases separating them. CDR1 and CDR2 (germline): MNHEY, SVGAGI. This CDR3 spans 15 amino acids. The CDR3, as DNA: TGTGCCAGCAGTTTCTACGCAGGGCGCAATCAGCCCCAGCATTTT. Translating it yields CASSFYAGRNQPQHF.

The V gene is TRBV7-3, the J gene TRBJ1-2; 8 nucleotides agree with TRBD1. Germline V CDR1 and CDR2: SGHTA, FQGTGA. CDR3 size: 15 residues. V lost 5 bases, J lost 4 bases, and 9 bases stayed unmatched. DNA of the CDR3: TGTGCCAGCAGCCCACAGGGGGGAGGGGGCTATGGCTACACCTTC. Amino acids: CASSPQGGGGYGYTF.

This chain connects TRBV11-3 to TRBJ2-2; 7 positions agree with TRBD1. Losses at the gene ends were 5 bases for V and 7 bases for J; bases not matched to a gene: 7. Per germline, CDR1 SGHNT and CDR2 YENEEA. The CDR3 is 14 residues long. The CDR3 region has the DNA TGTGCCAGCAGCCAAGACAGGGCGGGCGGGGAGCTGTTTTTT. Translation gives CASSQDRAGGELFF.

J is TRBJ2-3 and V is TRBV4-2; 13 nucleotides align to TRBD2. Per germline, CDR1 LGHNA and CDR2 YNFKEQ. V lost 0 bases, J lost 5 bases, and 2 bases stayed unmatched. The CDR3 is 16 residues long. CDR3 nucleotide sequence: TGTGCCAGCAGCCAAGATTGGACTAGCGGGGGAGATACGCAGTATTTT. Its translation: CASSQDWTSGGDTQYF.

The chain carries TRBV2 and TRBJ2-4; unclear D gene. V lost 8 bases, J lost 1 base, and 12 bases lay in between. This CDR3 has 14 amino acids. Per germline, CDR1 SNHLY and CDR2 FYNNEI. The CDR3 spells CASLPERAKNIQYF. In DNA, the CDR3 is TGTGCCAGCCTTCCCGAACGGGCCAAAAACATTCAGTACTTC.

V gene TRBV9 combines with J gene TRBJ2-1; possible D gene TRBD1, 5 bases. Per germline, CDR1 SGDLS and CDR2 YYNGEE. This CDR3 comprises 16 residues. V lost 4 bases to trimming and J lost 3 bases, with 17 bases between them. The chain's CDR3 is CASSPPGITLYNEQFF. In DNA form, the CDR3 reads TGTGCCAGCAGCCCCCCAGGGATCACCCTCTACAATGAGCAGTTCTTC.

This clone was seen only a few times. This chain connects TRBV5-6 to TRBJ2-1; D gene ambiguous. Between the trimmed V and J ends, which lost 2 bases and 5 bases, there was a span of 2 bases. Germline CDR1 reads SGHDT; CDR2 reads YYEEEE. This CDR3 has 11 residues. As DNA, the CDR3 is TGTGCCAGCAGCTTCGACAATGAGCAGTTCTTC. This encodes CASSFDNEQFF.

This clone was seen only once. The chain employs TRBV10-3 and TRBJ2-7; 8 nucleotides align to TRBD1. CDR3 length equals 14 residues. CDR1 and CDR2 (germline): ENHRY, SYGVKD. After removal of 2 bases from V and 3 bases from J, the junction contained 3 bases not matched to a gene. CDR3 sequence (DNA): TGTGCCATCAGTGAGGGGACAGGAGTCTACGAGCAGTACTTC. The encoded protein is CAISEGTGVYEQYF.

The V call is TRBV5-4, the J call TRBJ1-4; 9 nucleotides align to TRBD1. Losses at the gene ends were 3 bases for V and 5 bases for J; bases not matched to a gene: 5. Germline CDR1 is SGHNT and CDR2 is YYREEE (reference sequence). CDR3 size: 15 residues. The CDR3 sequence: CASSSKTGGNEKLFF. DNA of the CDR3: TGTGCCAGCAGCTCCAAGACAGGGGGGAATGAAAAACTGTTTTTT.

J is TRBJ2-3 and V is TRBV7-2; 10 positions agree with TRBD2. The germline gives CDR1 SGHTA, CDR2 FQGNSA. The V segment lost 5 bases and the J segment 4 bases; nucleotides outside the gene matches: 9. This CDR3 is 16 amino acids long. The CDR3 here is CASSERLAGLADTQYF. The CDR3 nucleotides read TGTGCCAGCAGCGAAAGACTAGCGGGTTTAGCAGATACGCAGTATTTT.

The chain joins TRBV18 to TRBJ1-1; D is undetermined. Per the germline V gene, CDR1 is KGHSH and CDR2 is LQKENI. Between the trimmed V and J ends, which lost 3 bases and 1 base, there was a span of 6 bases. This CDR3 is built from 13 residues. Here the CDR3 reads CASSPRANTEAFF. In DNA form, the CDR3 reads TGTGCCAGCTCACCGCGGGCGAACACTGAAGCTTTCTTT. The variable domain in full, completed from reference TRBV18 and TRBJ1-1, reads NAGVMQNPRHLVRRRGQEARLRCSPMKGHSHVYWYRQLPEEGLKFMVYLQKENIIDESGMPKERFSAEFPKEGPSILRIQQVVRGDSAAYFCASSPRANTEAFFGQGTRLTVV.

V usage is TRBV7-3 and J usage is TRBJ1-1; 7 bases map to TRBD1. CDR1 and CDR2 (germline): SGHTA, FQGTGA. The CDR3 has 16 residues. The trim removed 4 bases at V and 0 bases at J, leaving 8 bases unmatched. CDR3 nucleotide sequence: TGTGCCAGCAGCTGGGGGCGGACAGGAGTGAACACTGAAGCTTTCTTT. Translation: CASSWGRTGVNTEAFF.

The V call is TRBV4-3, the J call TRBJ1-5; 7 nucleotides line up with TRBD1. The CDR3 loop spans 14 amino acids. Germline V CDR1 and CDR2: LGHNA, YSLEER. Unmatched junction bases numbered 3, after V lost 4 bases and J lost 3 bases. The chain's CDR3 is CASSRGTDNQPQHF. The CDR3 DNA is TGCGCCAGCAGCCGCGGGACAGACAATCAGCCCCAGCATTTT.